Shown below are 19 T cell receptor beta chains from a single sample sequenced in a study of Graves' ophthalmopathy and Graves' hyperthyroidism. As the template, RNA transcripts were used to amplify TCR beta CDR3 regions. RT-PCR in the first round used HTBI primers; a second-round multiplex PCR followed. In TCRdb, the multiplex PCR reads were re-called with MiXCR into one record per CDR3 protein. This sample has roughly 410,000 distinct CDR3 sequences; 15% occur once, and the top ten carry about 7%. Sequencing was performed on peripheral blood. These receptor sequences come from a woman between 18 and 29 years old with stable Graves' hyperthyroidism.

V usage is TRBV6-1 and J usage is TRBJ2-2; D unresolved. V gave up 6 bases and J gave up 0 bases, with 14 bases separating them. This CDR3 has 16 residues. The germline CDR1 and CDR2 sequences are MNHNS and SASEGT. The CDR3 DNA reads as TGTGCCAGCAGAAAAGACCCCCTTACGAACACCGGGGAGCTGTTTTTT. As protein: CASRKDPLTNTGELFF.

This clonotype was observed at least ten times. The chain combines TRBV7-2 with TRBJ2-2, with a weak D call TRBD2 (7 bases). Trimming took off 4 bases at V and 4 bases at J, with 25 bases between the two ends. CDR1 is SGHTA and CDR2 is FQGNSA in the germline V gene. This CDR3 comprises 19 residues. Here the CDR3 DNA reads TGTGCCAGCAGCTATCACCGCCCCGGCGGGGGCGGAAGCACCGGGGAGCTGTTTTTT. Translating it yields CASSYHRPGGGGSTGELFF.

In this sample, this clonotype turned up a few times. This rearrangement joins TRBV24-1 to TRBJ1-1; TRBD1 agrees at 8 bases. The length of the CDR3 is 15 residues. In germline, CDR1 is KGHDR, CDR2 SFDVKD. Trimming cost V 4 bases and J 3 bases; bases outside gene matches: 6. CDR3 protein: CATSDRQGPDTEAFF. CDR3 bases: TGTGCCACCAGTGACCGACAGGGGCCCGACACTGAAGCTTTCTTT.

Many counts were recorded for this clonotype. This rearrangement joins TRBV5-8 to TRBJ1-5; D is perhaps TRBD1 (6 bases). Germline assignment: CDR1 SGHTS and CDR2 YDEGEE. The CDR3 has 17 residues. V lost 4 bases to trimming and J lost 0 bases, with 17 bases between them. This chain's CDR3 is CASSGGAAILSNQPQHF. Written as DNA, the CDR3 is TGTGCCAGCAGCGGGGGGGCAGCGATTCTTAGCAATCAGCCCCAGCATTTT.

This clonotype was counted a few times. The V and J genes are TRBV2 and TRBJ2-5; D unclear. The CDR3 has 13 amino acids. Germline V CDR1 and CDR2: SNHLY, FYNNEI. V lost 0 bases to trimming and J lost 5 bases, with 7 bases between them. Here the CDR3 reads CASSEALRETQYF. Here the CDR3 DNA reads TGTGCCAGCAGTGAAGCCCTTCGCGAGACCCAGTACTTC.

The table lists this clonotype with a count of one. The chain couples TRBV12-3 or TRBV12-4 to TRBJ1-2, with D hard to call. The CDR3 consists of 15 residues. V gave up 7 bases and J gave up 2 bases, with 17 bases separating them. The CDR3 DNA reads TGTGCCAGCACCGCTGACGGTTACTTAAACTATGGCTACACCTTC. This codes for CASTADGYLNYGYTF.

V is TRBV6-5 and J is TRBJ2-7; TRBD2 matches at 11 bases. CDR3 length equals 15 residues. Germline V CDR1 and CDR2: MNHEY, SVGAGI. J was trimmed by 2 bases and V by 6 bases; bases with no gene match: 6. The CDR3 sequence is CASRYSGGDTYEQYF. The CDR3 DNA is TGTGCCAGCAGATATAGCGGGGGGGACACCTACGAGCAGTACTTC.

This clonotype was counted only a few times. This chain uses TRBV18 with TRBJ2-1; TRBD1 might be the D (6 bases). The germline V and J ends were trimmed by 1 base and 7 bases, with 14 bases remaining between them. Germline CDR1 and CDR2: KGHSH and LQKENI. The CDR3 is made up of 15 amino acids. In DNA form, the CDR3 reads TGTGCCAGCTCACCACGGCTGGGGGCGAGAAATGAGCAGTTCTTC. It is translated as CASSPRLGARNEQFF.

In its sample, this clonotype was seen many times. This sequence joins TRBV15 and TRBJ2-7; 7 nucleotides line up with TRBD1. J gave up 3 bases and V 5 bases, and 4 bases lay outside the gene matches. CDR3 length: 13 amino acids. The germline gives CDR1 LNHNV, CDR2 YYDKDF (reference sequence). The CDR3 DNA reads TGTGCCACCAGCCCGACAGGGTACTACGAGCAGTACTTC. This sequence encodes CATSPTGYYEQYF.

This clonotype was seen repeatedly, ten times or more. The rearrangement links TRBV4-2 to TRBJ2-5, with D unresolved. Trimming cost V 0 bases and J 4 bases, with 9 bases left between them. The CDR3 is 14 amino acids. Germline values: CDR1 LGHNA, CDR2 YNFKEQ. DNA of the CDR3: TGTGCCAGCAGCCAAGAACGTGGCCCAGAGACCCAGTACTTC. Residues: CASSQERGPETQYF.

This clonotype was observed at least ten times. V is TRBV2 and J is TRBJ2-5, with D perhaps matching TRBD1 (5 bases). The germline gives CDR1 SNHLY, CDR2 FYNNEI. The CDR3 loop spans 14 amino acids. V lost 6 bases, J lost 2 bases, and 13 bases lay in between. The CDR3 is CASRSRGAQETQYF. In DNA, the CDR3 is TGTGCCAGCAGATCCCGTGGGGCGCAAGAGACCCAGTACTTC.

This clonotype was observed at least ten times. The chain combines TRBV12-3 or TRBV12-4 with TRBJ1-2; D possibly corresponds to TRBD1 (6 bases). Trimming removed 0 bases at V and 3 bases at J, with 8 bases between. The CDR3 has 14 residues. The CDR3 sequence is CASSLAGADYGYTF. CDR3 bases: TGTGCCAGCAGTTTAGCGGGGGCGGACTATGGCTACACCTTC.

This clonotype showed up many times. CDR3 sequence reads: CSVEVNLYEQYF. CDR3 bases: TGCAGCGTTGAAGTGAACCTATACGAGCAGTACTTC. The chain employs TRBV29-1 and TRBJ2-7; D gene unclear. The germline V gene encodes CDR1 SQVTM and CDR2 ANQGSEA. The CDR3 contains 12 residues. The ends were cut back, 1 base at V and 4 bases at J, with 8 bases in the middle.

This clonotype occurred many times. The gene calls are TRBV12-3 or TRBV12-4 and TRBJ1-5; TRBD1 agrees at 11 bases. CDR3 length: 16 residues. Losses at the gene ends were 4 bases for V and 3 bases for J; bases not matched to a gene: 5. The CDR3 DNA is TGTGCCAGCAGTTGGACAGGGGGCGGGGACAATCAGCCCCAGCATTTT. Encoded protein: CASSWTGGGDNQPQHF.

This clonotype is a singleton in its sample. The V call is TRBV12-3 or TRBV12-4, the J call TRBJ2-5; 8 bases are a match to TRBD2. V trimming: 4 bases; J trimming: 4 bases; junction bases outside the gene matches: 8. The CDR3 has 15 amino acids. Here the CDR3 reads CASSSGVAGRETQYF. CDR3 bases: TGTGCCAGCAGTTCCGGGGTAGCGGGACGAGAGACCCAGTACTTC.

This clonotype was recorded many times. This chain connects TRBV5-1 to TRBJ2-5, with D unclear. CDR3 length equals 14 residues. V lost 3 bases to trimming and J lost 2 bases, with 11 bases between them. CDR1 and CDR2 (germline): SGHRS, YFSETQ. CDR3 loop: CASSSGPVQETQYF. CDR3 bases: TGCGCCAGCAGCTCCGGGCCAGTACAAGAGACCCAGTACTTC.

Ten or more counts support this clonotype. J is TRBJ2-5 and V is TRBV10-3; tentative D call: TRBD2 (7 bases). Germline CDR1 reads ENHRY; CDR2 reads SYGVKD. This CDR3 has 13 residues. Deletions cut 3 bases from V and 9 bases from J, with 14 bases between. The CDR3 DNA reads TGTGCCATCAGTGAACAGGCGGGGGCGGCCCAGTACTTC. It encodes CAISEQAGAAQYF.

The gene calls are TRBV29-1 and TRBJ1-5, with 7 bases fitting TRBD1. The CDR3 contains 13 residues. Germline V gene data show CDR1 as SQVTM and CDR2 as ANQGSEA. Losses at the gene ends were 5 bases for V and 0 bases for J; bases not matched to a gene: 1. CDR3 DNA: TGCAGCGTTAAGGGGGCTAGCAATCAGCCCCAGCATTTT. Its protein product is CSVKGASNQPQHF.

This clonotype was seen ten or more times. The V and J genes are TRBV4-1 and TRBJ1-6; no clear D. The CDR3 runs 14 residues. In germline, CDR1 is MGHRA, CDR2 YSYEKL. The ends were cut back, 1 base at V and 6 bases at J, with 7 bases in the middle. Here the CDR3 reads CASSQALRNSPLHF. DNA for the CDR3: TGCGCCAGCAGCCAAGCCCTACGTAATTCACCCCTCCACTTT.